This section outlines one T cell receptor beta chain sequence together with its context. V was pared by 2 bases and J by 6 bases, with 8 bases between. The CDR3 runs 12 residues. CDR1 is SQVTM, CDR2 ANQGSEA, per germline. This sample was included in a study of shared clonotypes between healthy human individuals. The table came from immunoSEQ multiplex PCR; TCRdb's copy has only in-frame clones and leaves some out. The sample holds more than 1,200,000 clones, around 98.5% seen once. The chain has TRBV29-1 and TRBJ2-1; unclear D gene. Sequenced: naive CD4+ T cells sorted from blood. Documented subset: CD45RA+ positively selected. This receptor was taken from a man under 40 in good health. Here the CDR3 DNA reads TGCAGCGTTGAACCCACTATCAATGAGCAGTTCTTC. This sequence encodes CSVEPTINEQFF.